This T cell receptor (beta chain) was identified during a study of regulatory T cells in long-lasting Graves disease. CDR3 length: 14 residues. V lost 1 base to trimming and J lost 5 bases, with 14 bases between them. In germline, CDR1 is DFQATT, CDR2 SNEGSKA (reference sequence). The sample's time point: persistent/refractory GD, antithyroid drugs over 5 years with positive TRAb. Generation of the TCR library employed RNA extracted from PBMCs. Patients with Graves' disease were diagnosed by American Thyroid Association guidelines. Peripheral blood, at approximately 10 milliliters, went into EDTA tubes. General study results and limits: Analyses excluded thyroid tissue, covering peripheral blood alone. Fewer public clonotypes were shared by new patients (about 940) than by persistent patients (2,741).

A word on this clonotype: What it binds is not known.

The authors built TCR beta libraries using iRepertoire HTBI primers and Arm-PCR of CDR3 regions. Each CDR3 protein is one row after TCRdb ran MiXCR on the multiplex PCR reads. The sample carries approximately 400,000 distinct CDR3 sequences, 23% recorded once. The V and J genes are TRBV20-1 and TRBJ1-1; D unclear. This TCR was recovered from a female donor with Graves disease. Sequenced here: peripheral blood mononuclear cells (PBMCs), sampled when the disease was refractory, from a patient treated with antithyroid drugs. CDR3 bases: TGCAGTGCTAGAGCCCCCGGAGGGTGGACTGAAGCTTTCTTT. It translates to CSARAPGGWTEAFF.